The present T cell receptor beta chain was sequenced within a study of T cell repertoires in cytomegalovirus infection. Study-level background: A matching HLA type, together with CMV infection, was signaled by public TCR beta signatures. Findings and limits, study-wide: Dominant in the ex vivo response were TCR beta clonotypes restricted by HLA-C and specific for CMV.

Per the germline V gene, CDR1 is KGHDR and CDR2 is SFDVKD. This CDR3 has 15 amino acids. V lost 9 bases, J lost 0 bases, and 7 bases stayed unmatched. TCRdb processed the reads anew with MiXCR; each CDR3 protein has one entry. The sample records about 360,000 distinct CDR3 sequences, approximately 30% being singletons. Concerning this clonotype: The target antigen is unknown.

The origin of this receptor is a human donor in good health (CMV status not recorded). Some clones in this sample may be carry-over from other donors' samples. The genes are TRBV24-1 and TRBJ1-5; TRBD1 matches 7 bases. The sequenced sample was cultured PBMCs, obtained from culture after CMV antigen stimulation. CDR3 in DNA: TGTGCCACCTGCACTCAGGGGGATAGCAATCAGCCCCAGCATTTT. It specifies CATCTQGDSNQPQHF.